The sequence of this T cell receptor (beta chain) was determined in a study of CD8 T cells in Susac syndrome. Random hexamers were used to reverse transcribe an amount of about 0.5 to 1 ug RNA. TCRdb recomputed calls from the immunoSEQ multiplex PCR reads with MiXCR, one row per CDR3 protein. Here the sample spans about 440,000 distinct CDR3 sequences, more than 70% being singletons. This CDR3 spans 17 amino acids. V was pared by 2 bases and J by 5 bases, with 8 bases of the junction left unmatched. FACS was used to enrich TEMRA cells, whereas the CD8+ and CD4+ T cells were obtained by negative isolation.

Sequencing input: CD8+ T cells from PBMCs. V gene TRBV12-3 or TRBV12-4 combines with J gene TRBJ2-3; 12 bases are shared with TRBD2. This sequence was found in a human donor with multiple sclerosis. CDR3: CASSLLTSGGLRDTQYF. Here the CDR3 DNA reads TGTGCCAGCAGTTTATTAACTAGCGGGGGGCTTAGAGATACGCAGTATTTT.